The present TCR beta chain was sequenced within a study of CD8+CD57+ T cells in acquired aplastic anemia. Looking at the study overall: The average for DNA from sorted CD4+ and CD8+ cells was roughly 3 ug.

Counting both end residues, the CDR3 totals 13 amino acids. CDR1 and CDR2 (germline): SGHVS, FQNEAQ. Genomic DNA acted as the template from which TCR beta VDJ combination and CDR3 sequence profiling were carried out. TCRdb fed the reads into MiXCR, producing one record per CDR3 protein. The sample includes approximately 250,000 distinct CDR3 sequences, 65% to 90% of them seen just once. Sequencing was done on patients that had shown CD8+CD57+ cell expansion by flow cytometry. The blood sampling took place in patients who had so far received no therapy. Findings and caveats of the study: Researchers report that approximately 28 CD8+ CDR3 sequences appeared in both patients and controls.

With respect to this clonotype: Its antigen is as yet unknown. The conserved phenylalanine or tryptophan normally closing the CDR3 is absent here, so this likely arose from a read error. The limits of the CDR3 on the DNA are not certain, so only TCRdb's listed CDR3 is given.

Sample: sorted CD4+, CD8+, or CD8+CD57+ T cells (not recorded which) from PBMCs. The TCR comes from a human donor with aplastic anemia. This chain uses TRBV7-8 with TRBJ1-2; TRBD1, the D gene given by the table, was not confirmed from the DNA. The CDR3: CASSVGGQSTYTL.